This T cell receptor beta chain was recorded in a study of human T cells and chemical hapten exposure. Only a few counts were recorded for this clonotype. V was trimmed by 5 bases and J by 7 bases, leaving 15 bases between them. There are 13 residues in the CDR3. Germline CDR1 reads DFQATT; CDR2 reads SNEGSKA (reference sequence). TCRdb re-called the RACE reads through MiXCR, storing one row per CDR3 protein. The sample records tens of thousands of distinct CDR3 sequences, roughly a tenth being singletons. The time point: pre-sensitization, week 0. The treatment here: therapeutic diphenylcyclopropenone sensitization with weekly scalp DPC.

The sample in question was whole blood, obtained in connection with sensitization to the hapten diphenylcyclopropenone (DPC). The TCR sequence derives from a woman aged 40 to 49 with alopecia areata. Some clones in this sample may be carry-over from other donors' samples. This chain connects TRBV20-1 to TRBJ1-5; the D is unclear. The CDR3 DNA is TGCAGTGCTTGGCCGGCTCTGAACCAGCCCCAGCATTTT. Translated: CSAWPALNQPQHF.